These 4 T cell receptor beta chains were all obtained from the same sample, sequenced in a study of blood T cell repertoires in COVID-19. Clones were read by immunoSEQ multiplex PCR, and TCRdb kept only the in-frame ones, dropping some. Found here are roughly 200,000 clones, around 90% of them singletons; the top ten hold 0.45% to 0.65%. The sample taken for sequencing was peripheral blood. The source of these receptors is a man aged 50 to 60 with acute or convalescent COVID-19.

The chain couples TRBV3-1 (or the pseudogene TRBV3-2) to TRBJ2-2; the match to TRBD2 covers 7 bases. Germline-derived CDR1 and CDR2 are LGHDT and YNNKEL (reference sequence). The J segment lost 6 bases and the V segment lost 1 base, leaving 5 bases of the junction unmatched. This CDR3 spans 15 amino acids. The DNA for the CDR3 is TGTGCCAGCAGCCAAGGCCCTAGCGGATCCGGGGAGCTGTTTTTT. Translated, it gives CASSQGPSGSGELFF.

The chain carries TRBV6-1 and TRBJ1-1; no firm D call. The V end was cut by 2 bases, the J end by 8 bases, with 6 bases between. This CDR3 has 11 residues. The germline V gene encodes CDR1 MNHNS and CDR2 SASEGT. In DNA, the CDR3 is TGTGCCAGCAGTGAATCCAGGGAAGCTTTCTTT. Its translation: CASSESREAFF.

This clone has a single count. V gene TRBV11-2 combines with J gene TRBJ1-1; D gene uncertain. Between the trimmed V and J ends, which lost 2 bases and 0 bases, there was a span of 7 bases. CDR3 size: 14 residues. Germline values: CDR1 SGHAT, CDR2 FQNNGV. The CDR3 DNA follows: TGTGCCAGCAGCTTATCGGGAATGAACACTGAAGCTTTCTTT. It specifies CASSLSGMNTEAFF.

The CDR3 spells CASSLGGRRDTEAFF. The CDR3 coding sequence is TGTGCCAGCAGCCTGGGTGGGCGGCGGGACACTGAAGCTTTCTTT. The chain has TRBV7-9 and TRBJ1-1; D not certain. V was clipped by 5 bases and J by 3 bases, with 16 bases between them. Germline CDR1 reads SEHNR; CDR2 reads FQNEAQ (reference sequence). The CDR3 runs 15 residues.